The 4 T cell receptor beta chains below were found in one sample sequenced in a study of cytomegalovirus exposure and HLA in healthy donors. Both 60 Vbeta primers and 13 Jbeta primers went into the PCR. Using immunoSEQ multiplex PCR, the repertoire was profiled, and TCRdb retains in-frame clones only, with some absent. The sample shows over 80,000 clones, around 79% of them seen only once. The sample comprised PBMCs. The receptors here all came from a woman in her 70s in good health and CMV-seropositive.

The rearrangement links TRBV7-9 to TRBJ1-3; no clear D. The CDR3 runs to 14 residues. Germline V CDR1 and CDR2: SEHNR, FQNEAQ (reference sequence). Trimming stripped 4 bases from V and 0 bases from J, with 7 bases between. The CDR3 bases are TGTGCCAGCAGCTCCCCGAGCTCTGGAAACACCATATATTTT. Translation gives CASSSPSSGNTIYF.

V usage is TRBV5-1 and J usage is TRBJ2-7; TRBD1 is a possible D gene (6 bases). The germline CDR1 and CDR2 sequences are SGHRS and YFSETQ. Trimming cost V 4 bases and J 2 bases, with 16 bases left between them. CDR3 length: 15 residues. For the CDR3, the DNA is TGCGCCAGCAGCCCCGGGACATCCAAAGCCTACGAGCAGTACTTC. The encoded protein is CASSPGTSKAYEQYF.

CDR3 coding DNA: TGTGCCAGCAGCGTAATTAGCGGGGTTCGCGAGCAGTACTTC. Its protein product is CASSVISGVREQYF. The chain recombines TRBV7-8 with TRBJ2-7; 8 nucleotides match TRBD2. Germline V CDR1 and CDR2: SGHVS, FQNEAQ. The CDR3 covers 14 residues. V trimming: 5 bases; J trimming: 6 bases; junction bases outside the gene matches: 9.

This clone is a singleton in its sample. This chain connects TRBV9 to TRBJ2-3; 10 bases align to TRBD2. The germline V gene has CDR1 SGDLS and CDR2 YYNGEE. CDR3 size: 17 residues. The J segment lost 3 bases and the V segment lost 3 bases, leaving 10 bases of the junction unmatched. CDR3 in amino acids: CASSERGLAGATDTQYF. CDR3 in DNA: TGTGCCAGCAGCGAGAGGGGGCTAGCGGGGGCAACAGATACGCAGTATTTT.